These T cell receptor beta chains were read from a single sample in a study of a mutant IDH1 vaccine in newly diagnosed glioma. These receptors' targets are unknown. The assay was immunoSEQ multiplex PCR, and TCRdb's table has in-frame clones only and misses some. The table shows about 43,000 clones, with about four fifths occurring only once. This sample comprised PBMCs, obtained from a glioma patient whose treatment included an IDH1 peptide vaccine. All receptors come from a young woman with glioma. Some clones in this sample may be carry-over from other donors' samples. CDR3s include the opening cysteine and the closing phenylalanine or tryptophan. A D gene is named only where the DNA matches it firmly. Where a row states a size, it is once, few, many or the class of an expanded clone; other rows omit it.

v_gene	j_gene	abundance	d_gene	CDR3aa	CDR3nt
TRBV6-5	TRBJ2-7	.	TRBD1	CASGSRTGGTYEQYF	TGTGCCAGCGGTTCACGGACAGGGGGAACCTACGAGCAGTACTTC
TRBV7-3	TRBJ2-5	.	.	CASSLGSAETQYF	TGTGCCAGCAGCTTGGGTAGCGCAGAGACCCAGTACTTC
TRBV30	TRBJ2-3	.	.	CAWSGGFADTQYF	TGTGCCTGGAGTGGGGGATTTGCAGATACGCAGTATTTT
TRBV7-9	TRBJ1-6	.	TRBD1	CASSLIQGANSPLHF	TGTGCCAGCAGCTTAATACAGGGGGCTAATTCACCCCTCCACTTT
TRBV29-1	TRBJ2-7	.	TRBD1	CSVVRGTYEQYF	TGCAGCGTTGTCAGGGGGACCTACGAGCAGTACTTC
TRBV4-3	TRBJ1-2	.	TRBD1	CASSLGTGGFYGYTF	TGCGCCAGCAGCCTCGGGACAGGGGGCTTCTATGGCTACACCTTC
TRBV2	TRBJ2-7	.	TRBD2	CASSEALRASGLPPYEQYF	TGTGCCAGCAGTGAAGCGCTTCGGGCTAGCGGGCTCCCCCCCTACGAGCAGTACTTC
TRBV6-5	TRBJ2-7	.	.	CASSYSRGAPYEQYF	TGTGCCAGCAGTTACTCACGCGGGGCCCCCTACGAGCAGTACTTC
TRBV1	TRBJ2-1	once	.	CTSSQGGLTSGNEQFF	TGCACCAGCAGCCAGGGGGGCCTGACTAGCGGCAATGAGCAGTTCTTC
TRBV25-1	TRBJ2-7	.	.	CASQNSADSYEQYF	TGTGCCAGCCAAAACAGTGCAGACTCCTACGAGCAGTACTTC
TRBV14	TRBJ2-1	.	.	CASSPYMLAYNEQFF	TGTGCCAGCAGCCCATATATGCTAGCGTACAATGAGCAGTTCTTC
TRBV19	TRBJ1-1	.	.	CASSLWAGGGNTEAFF	TGTGCCAGTAGTCTCTGGGCCGGGGGAGGGAACACTGAAGCTTTCTTT
TRBV6-1	TRBJ1-1	.	.	CASSVYSGLSEAFF	TGTGCCAGCAGTGTTTACTCCGGACTTTCTGAAGCTTTCTTT
TRBV6-1	TRBJ1-2	.	TRBD1	CASSEAGTGYIYGYTF	TGTGCCAGCAGTGAAGCGGGGACAGGTTACATCTATGGCTACACCTTC
TRBV5-5	TRBJ1-2	.	.	CASSLAEGGYGYTF	TGTGCCAGCAGCTTGGCGGAGGGGGGATATGGCTACACCTTC
TRBV10-2	TRBJ1-1	.	.	CASSVAGAGTEAFF	TGCGCCAGCAGTGTAGCGGGGGCCGGCACTGAAGCTTTCTTT
TRBV19	TRBJ1-1	.	.	CASSPYLTGSTEAFF	TGTGCCAGTAGTCCTTACCTGACGGGTTCCACTGAAGCTTTCTTT
TRBV6-1	TRBJ2-5	.	TRBD1	CASNSQQGVETQYF	TGTGCCAGCAACAGCCAACAGGGGGTAGAGACCCAGTACTTC
TRBV6-5	TRBJ2-7	.	.	CASRPHQGFPKGDF	TGTGCCAGCAGGCCCCACCAGGGATTTCCCAAAGGGGACTTC
TRBV2	TRBJ1-4	few	TRBD1	CASSADRGHEKLFF	TGTGCCAGCAGCGCGGACAGGGGACATGAAAAACTGTTTTTT
TRBV5-1	TRBJ1-1	once	TRBD1	CASSFTGGNEAFF	TGCGCCAGCAGCTTCACAGGGGGCAATGAAGCTTTCTTT
TRBV5-4	TRBJ2-1	once	.	CASSFSGGGGLSYNEQFF	TGTGCCAGCAGCTTCTCAGGAGGCGGGGGCTTATCCTACAATGAGCAGTTCTTC
TRBV15	TRBJ1-1	.	.	CATSRPDSLEAFF	TGTGCCACCAGCAGACCTGACAGTCTCGAAGCTTTCTTT
TRBV27	TRBJ2-4	.	TRBD1	CASWERDRGNIQYF	TGTGCCTCCTGGGAGCGGGACAGGGGCAACATTCAGTACTTC
TRBV28	TRBJ1-1	.	.	CASSGRASPLAAFF	TGTGCCAGCAGTGGACGGGCCTCTCCCTTGGCAGCTTTCTTT
TRBV7-9	TRBJ2-1	.	TRBD2	CASSPLTSGATLEQFF	TGTGCCAGCAGCCCCCTGACTAGCGGGGCGACCCTTGAGCAGTTCTTC
TRBV6-1	TRBJ2-5	once	TRBD1	CASSGQGALQETQYF	TGTGCCAGCAGTGGACAGGGGGCTCTCCAAGAGACCCAGTACTTC
TRBV5-1	TRBJ1-4	.	.	CASRGGVTNEKLFF	TGCGCCAGCAGGGGAGGGGTAACTAATGAAAAACTGTTTTTT
TRBV9	TRBJ1-1	.	.	CASSGRSRGSTEAFF	TGTGCCAGCAGCGGCAGGAGCAGGGGAAGTACTGAAGCTTTCTTT
TRBV5-5	TRBJ1-2	.	.	CASSLGAQGIYGYTF	TGTGCCAGCAGCTTGGGGGCGCAGGGGATCTATGGCTACACCTTC
TRBV9	TRBJ1-1	.	.	CASGPSRAAFF	TGTGCCAGCGGGCCCTCACGGGCGGCTTTCTTT
TRBV29-1	TRBJ1-2	.	.	CSVEGGGIGYGYTF	TGCAGCGTTGAAGGGGGGGGAATCGGCTATGGCTACACCTTC
TRBV12-5	TRBJ2-3	.	TRBD1	CASGQGASDTQYF	TGTGCTAGTGGACAGGGGGCATCAGATACGCAGTATTTT
TRBV5-6	TRBJ1-2	.	TRBD1	CASSSDRGQHGYTF	TGTGCCAGCAGCTCCGACAGGGGGCAACATGGCTACACCTTC
TRBV12-5	TRBJ2-7	.	.	CASGLGQVGEQYF	TGTGCTAGTGGTTTGGGGCAGGTGGGCGAGCAGTACTTC
TRBV27	TRBJ2-7	.	.	CASSFPSRAGEQYF	TGTGCCAGCAGTTTCCCTAGCAGGGCTGGAGAGCAGTACTTC
TRBV4-1	TRBJ2-3	.	.	CASSPLGGTDTQYF	TGCGCCAGCAGCCCCCTGGGCGGCACAGATACGCAGTATTTT
TRBV6-5	TRBJ1-6	.	TRBD1	CASGRTGGLSPLHF	TGTGCCAGCGGGCGGACAGGAGGTCTTTCACCCCTCCACTTT
TRBV9	TRBJ2-2	few	TRBD1	CASSVAIRDRGTGELFF	TGTGCCAGCAGCGTAGCTATACGGGACAGGGGAACCGGGGAGCTGTTTTTT
TRBV7-2	TRBJ2-7	.	.	CASSAAGLEQYF	TGTGCCAGCAGCGCGGCGGGGCTCGAGCAGTACTTC
TRBV27	TRBJ2-2	.	.	CASSPHGGRNTGELFF	TGTGCCAGCAGTCCCCACGGGGGAAGGAACACCGGGGAGCTGTTTTTT
TRBV5-6	TRBJ2-3	.	.	CASSLKKAPTTDTQYF	TGTGCCAGCAGCTTGAAGAAAGCCCCAACCACAGATACGCAGTATTTT
TRBV30	TRBJ2-2	once	.	CAWSGVGGNTGELFF	TGTGCCTGGAGTGGAGTGGGGGGCAACACCGGGGAGCTGTTTTTT
TRBV7-2	TRBJ1-2	once	TRBD1	CATLQGASNYGYTF	TGTGCCACTCTTCAGGGGGCAAGTAACTATGGCTACACCTTC
TRBV5-1	TRBJ1-2	few	TRBD1	CASSGTAYGYTF	TGCGCCAGCAGTGGGACAGCTTATGGCTACACCTTC
TRBV4-1	TRBJ2-1	once	TRBD2	CASSHLSGGQDEQFF	TGCGCCAGCAGCCATCTTAGCGGGGGGCAGGATGAGCAGTTCTTC